The present T cell receptor (beta chain) was sequenced within a study of control samples from healthy donors and cancer patients. Germline V gene data show CDR1 as SGHDT and CDR2 as YYEEEE. V lost 3 bases to trimming and J lost 9 bases; unmatched junction nucleotides: 9. This CDR3 spans 15 amino acids. Sequenced by immunoSEQ multiplex PCR; TCRdb stores in-frame clones only, minus some. The sample consists of 60,000 to 95,000 clones, about four fifths of them appearing once. The origin of this receptor is a man aged 50 to 59 in good health. This chain connects TRBV5-6 to TRBJ2-4, with 10 bases matching TRBD1. The material sequenced was blood. CDR3 sequence reads: CASSSPGQGIVIQYF. The CDR3 DNA reads as TGTGCCAGCAGCTCACCGGGACAGGGGATTGTCATTCAGTACTTC.